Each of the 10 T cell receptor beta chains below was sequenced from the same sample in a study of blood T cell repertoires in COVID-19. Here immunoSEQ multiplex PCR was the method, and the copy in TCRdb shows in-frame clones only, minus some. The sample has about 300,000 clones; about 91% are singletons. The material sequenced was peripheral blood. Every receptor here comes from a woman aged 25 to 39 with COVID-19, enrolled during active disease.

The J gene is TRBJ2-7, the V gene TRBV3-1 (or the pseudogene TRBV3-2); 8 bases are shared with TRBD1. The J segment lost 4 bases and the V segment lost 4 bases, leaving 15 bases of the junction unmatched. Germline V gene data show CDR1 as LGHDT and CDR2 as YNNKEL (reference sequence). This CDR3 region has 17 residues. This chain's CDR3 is CASSPALMGQALYEQYF. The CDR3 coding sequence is TGTGCCAGCAGCCCAGCCTTAATGGGACAGGCCCTATACGAGCAGTACTTC.

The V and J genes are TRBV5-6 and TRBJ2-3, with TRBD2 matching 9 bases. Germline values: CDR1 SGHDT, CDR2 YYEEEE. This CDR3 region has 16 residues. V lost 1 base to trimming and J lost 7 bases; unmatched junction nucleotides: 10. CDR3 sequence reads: CASSLKPSGDRYTQYF. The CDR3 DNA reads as TGTGCCAGCAGCTTGAAGCCTAGCGGGGATAGGTATACGCAGTATTTT.

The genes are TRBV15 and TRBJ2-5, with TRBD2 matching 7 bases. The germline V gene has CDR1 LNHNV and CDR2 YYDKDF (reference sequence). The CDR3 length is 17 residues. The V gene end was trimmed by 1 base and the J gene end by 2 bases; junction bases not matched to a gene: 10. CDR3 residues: CATSRGVQRGLQETQYF. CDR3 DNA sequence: TGTGCCACCAGCAGAGGAGTCCAGCGGGGCCTTCAAGAGACCCAGTACTTC.

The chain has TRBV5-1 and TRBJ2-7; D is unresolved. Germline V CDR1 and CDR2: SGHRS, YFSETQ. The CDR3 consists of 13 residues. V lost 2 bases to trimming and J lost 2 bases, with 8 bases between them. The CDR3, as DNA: TGCGCCAGCAGCTTACAATACACCTACGAGCAGTACTTC. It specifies CASSLQYTYEQYF.

The CDR3 region has the DNA TGCGCCAGCAGCTTGTCGTTGTCGGGAGTCTACACAGATACGCAGTATTTT. Its translation is CASSLSLSGVYTDTQYF. The V call is TRBV5-1, the J call TRBJ2-3, with TRBD2 as a possible D gene (6 bases). The germline CDR1 and CDR2 sequences are SGHRS and YFSETQ. This CDR3 comprises 17 residues. V lost 1 base to trimming and J lost 2 bases, with 17 bases between them.

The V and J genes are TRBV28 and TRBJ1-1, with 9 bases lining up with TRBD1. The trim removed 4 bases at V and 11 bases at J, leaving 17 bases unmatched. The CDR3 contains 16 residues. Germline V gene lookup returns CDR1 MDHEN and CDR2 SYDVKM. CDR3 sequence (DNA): TGTGCCAGCAGTTCACACTACAGGGGGCGCTTGGCTATGGCTTTCTTT. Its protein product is CASSSHYRGRLAMAFF.

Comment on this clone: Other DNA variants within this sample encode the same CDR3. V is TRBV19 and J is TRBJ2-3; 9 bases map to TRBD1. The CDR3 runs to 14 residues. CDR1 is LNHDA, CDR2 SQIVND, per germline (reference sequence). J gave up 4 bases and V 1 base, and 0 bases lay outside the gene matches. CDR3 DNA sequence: TGTGCCAGTAGTATAGGACAGGGGGCAGATACGCAGTATTTT. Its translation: CASSIGQGADTQYF.

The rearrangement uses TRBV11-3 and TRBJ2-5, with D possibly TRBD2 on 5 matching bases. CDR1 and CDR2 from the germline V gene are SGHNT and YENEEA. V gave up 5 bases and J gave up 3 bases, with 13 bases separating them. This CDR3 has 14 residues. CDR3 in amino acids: CASSPLTGKETQYF. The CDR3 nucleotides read TGTGCCAGCAGCCCGCTGACGGGGAAAGAGACCCAGTACTTC.

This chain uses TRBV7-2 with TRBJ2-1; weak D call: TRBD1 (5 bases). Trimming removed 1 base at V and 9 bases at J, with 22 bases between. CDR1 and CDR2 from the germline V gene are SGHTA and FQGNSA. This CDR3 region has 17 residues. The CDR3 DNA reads TGTGCCAGCAGCTTAGGCCCTCCTAACACGGGTCAGGGTGAGCAGTTCTTC. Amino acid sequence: CASSLGPPNTGQGEQFF. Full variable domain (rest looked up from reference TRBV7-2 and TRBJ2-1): GAGVSQSPSNKVTEKGKDVELRCDPISGHTALYWYRQSLGQGLEFLIYFQGNSAPDKSGLPSDRFSAERTGGSVSTLTIQRTQQEDSAVYLCASSLGPPNTGQGEQFFGPGTRLTVL.

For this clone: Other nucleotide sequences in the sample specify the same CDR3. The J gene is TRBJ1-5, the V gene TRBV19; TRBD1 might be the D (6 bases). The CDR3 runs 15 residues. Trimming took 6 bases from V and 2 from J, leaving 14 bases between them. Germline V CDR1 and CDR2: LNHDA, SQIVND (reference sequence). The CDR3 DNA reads TGTGCCAGTAGCTTAACAGGGTTGGGCAATCAGCCCCAGCATTTT. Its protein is CASSLTGLGNQPQHF.